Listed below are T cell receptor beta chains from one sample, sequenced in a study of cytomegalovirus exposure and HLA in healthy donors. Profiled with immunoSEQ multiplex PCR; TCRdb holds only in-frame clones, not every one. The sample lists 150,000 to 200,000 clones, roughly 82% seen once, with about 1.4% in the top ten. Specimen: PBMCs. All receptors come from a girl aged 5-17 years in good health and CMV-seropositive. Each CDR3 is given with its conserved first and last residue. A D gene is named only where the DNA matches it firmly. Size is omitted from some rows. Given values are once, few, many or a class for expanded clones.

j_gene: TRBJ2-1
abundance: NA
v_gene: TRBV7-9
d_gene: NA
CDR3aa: CASSAYNEQFF
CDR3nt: TGTGCCAGCAGCGCGTACAATGAGCAGTTCTTC

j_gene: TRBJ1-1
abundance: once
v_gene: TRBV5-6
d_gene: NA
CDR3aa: CASSLRGGGMNTEAFF
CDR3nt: TGTGCCAGCAGCTTGCGTGGGGGGGGCATGAACACTGAAGCTTTCTTT

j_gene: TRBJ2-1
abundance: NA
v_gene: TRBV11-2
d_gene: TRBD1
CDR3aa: CASRAGTGPNEQFF
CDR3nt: TGTGCCAGCAGGGCCGGGACAGGGCCGAATGAGCAGTTCTTC

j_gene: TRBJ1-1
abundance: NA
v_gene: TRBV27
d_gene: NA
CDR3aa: CASSWTEGTEAFF
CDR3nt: TGTGCCAGCAGTTGGACGGAGGGGACTGAAGCTTTCTTT

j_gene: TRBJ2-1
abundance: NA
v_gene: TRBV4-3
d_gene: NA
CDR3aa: CASSQDRRAPGHEQFF
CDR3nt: TGCGCCAGCAGCCAAGATCGCAGGGCTCCCGGCCATGAGCAGTTCTTC

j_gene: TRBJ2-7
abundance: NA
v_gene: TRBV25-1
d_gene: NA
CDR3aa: CASSRARSYEQYF
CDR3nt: TGTGCCAGCAGTAGAGCTAGGAGTTACGAGCAGTACTTC

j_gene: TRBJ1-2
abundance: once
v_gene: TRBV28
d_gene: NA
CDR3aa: CASRTGFYGYTF
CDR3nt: TGTGCCAGCAGAACAGGTTTCTATGGCTACACCTTC

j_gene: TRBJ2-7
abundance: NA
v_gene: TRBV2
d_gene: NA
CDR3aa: CASSETYGRGENHEQYF
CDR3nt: TGTGCCAGCAGTGAAACTTACGGGAGAGGCGAAAATCACGAGCAGTACTTC

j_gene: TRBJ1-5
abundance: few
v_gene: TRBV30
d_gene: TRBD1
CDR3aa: CAWRGQGNQPQHF
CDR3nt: TGTGCCTGGAGAGGACAGGGCAATCAGCCCCAGCATTTT

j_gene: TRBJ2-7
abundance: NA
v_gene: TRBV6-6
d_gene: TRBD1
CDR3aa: CASSYPGQASYEQYF
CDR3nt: TGTGCCAGCAGTTACCCGGGACAGGCCTCCTACGAGCAGTACTTC

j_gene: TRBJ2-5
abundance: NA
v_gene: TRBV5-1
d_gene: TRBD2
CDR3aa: CASSPWEGKYQETQYF
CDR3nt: TGCGCCAGCAGCCCGTGGGAGGGAAAGTACCAAGAGACCCAGTACTTC

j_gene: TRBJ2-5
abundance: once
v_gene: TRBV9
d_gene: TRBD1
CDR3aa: CASSLPRTGEQTQYF
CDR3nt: TGTGCCAGCAGCCTACCACGGACAGGGGAGCAGACCCAGTACTTC

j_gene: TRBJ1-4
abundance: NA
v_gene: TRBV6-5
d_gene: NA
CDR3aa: CASSYPGEKLFF
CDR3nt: TGTGCCAGCAGTTACCCGGGAGAAAAACTGTTTTTT

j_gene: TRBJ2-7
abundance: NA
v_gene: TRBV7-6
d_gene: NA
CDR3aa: CASTSNRASDEQYF
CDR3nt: TGTGCCAGCACCTCCAACCGGGCTAGCGACGAGCAGTACTTC

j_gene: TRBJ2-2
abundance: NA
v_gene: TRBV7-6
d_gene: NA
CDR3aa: CASSLGGAGELFF
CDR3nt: TGTGCCAGCAGCTTAGGCGGCGCCGGGGAGCTGTTTTTT

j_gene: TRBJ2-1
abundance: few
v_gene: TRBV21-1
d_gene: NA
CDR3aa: CASSNAPYGVHYNEQFF
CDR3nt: TGTGCCAGCAGCAATGCCCCGTACGGGGTCCACTACAATGAGCAGTTCTTC

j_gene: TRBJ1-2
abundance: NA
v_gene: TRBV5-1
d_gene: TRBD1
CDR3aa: CASSWSPGQVYGYTF
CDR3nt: TGCGCCAGCAGCTGGAGCCCGGGACAGGTATATGGCTACACCTTC

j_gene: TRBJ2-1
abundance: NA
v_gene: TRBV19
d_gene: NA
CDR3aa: CASSQGGGPGEQFF
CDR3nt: TGTGCCAGTAGCCAAGGCGGGGGCCCTGGGGAGCAGTTCTTC

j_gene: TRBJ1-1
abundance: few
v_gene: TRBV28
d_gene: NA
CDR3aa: CASSSPQGAEAFF
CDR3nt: TGTGCCAGCAGTTCTCCACAGGGCGCTGAAGCTTTCTTT

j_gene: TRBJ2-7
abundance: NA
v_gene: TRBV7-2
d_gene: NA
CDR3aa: CASSKTGFYEQYF
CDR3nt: TGTGCCAGCAGCAAAACAGGGTTCTACGAGCAGTACTTC

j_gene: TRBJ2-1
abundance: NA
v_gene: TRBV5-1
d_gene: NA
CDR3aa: CASSGISSYNEQFF
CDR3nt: TGCGCCAGCAGCGGCATAAGCTCCTACAATGAGCAGTTCTTC

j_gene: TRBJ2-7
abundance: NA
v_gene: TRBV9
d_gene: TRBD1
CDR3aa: CASSVAFQGAEQYF
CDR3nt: TGTGCCAGCAGCGTAGCGTTTCAGGGGGCCGAGCAGTACTTC

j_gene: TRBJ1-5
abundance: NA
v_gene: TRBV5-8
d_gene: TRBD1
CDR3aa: CASNSGGLSNQPQHF
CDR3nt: TGTGCCAGCAACTCAGGGGGTTTGAGCAATCAGCCCCAGCATTTT

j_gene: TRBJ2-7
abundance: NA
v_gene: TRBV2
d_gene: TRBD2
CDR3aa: CASSQRRREQVSYEQYF
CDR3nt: TGTGCCAGCAGTCAAAGGCGGCGGGAGCAGGTTTCCTACGAGCAGTACTTC

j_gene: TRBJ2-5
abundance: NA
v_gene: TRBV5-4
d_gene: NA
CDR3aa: CASSLKFGGETQYF
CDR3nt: TGTGCCAGCAGCTTGAAGTTTGGAGGGGAGACCCAGTACTTC

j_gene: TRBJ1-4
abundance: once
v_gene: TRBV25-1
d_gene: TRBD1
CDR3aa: CASSPLEGAVREKLFF
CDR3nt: TGTGCCAGCAGTCCGCTCGAGGGGGCGGTTAGGGAAAAACTGTTTTTT

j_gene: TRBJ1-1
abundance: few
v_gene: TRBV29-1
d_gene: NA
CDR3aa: CSGEDSNTEAFF
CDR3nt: TGCAGCGGGGAAGACTCGAACACTGAAGCTTTCTTT

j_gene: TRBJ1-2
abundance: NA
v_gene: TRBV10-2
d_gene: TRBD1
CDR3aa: CASSEAGRGQGNPGYGYTF
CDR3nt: TGCGCCAGCAGTGAGGCGGGTCGGGGACAGGGGAATCCGGGCTATGGCTACACCTTC

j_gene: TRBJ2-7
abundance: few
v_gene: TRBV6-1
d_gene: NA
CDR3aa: CASTQVPGAYEQYF
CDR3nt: TGTGCCAGCACCCAGGTCCCGGGGGCCTACGAGCAGTACTTC

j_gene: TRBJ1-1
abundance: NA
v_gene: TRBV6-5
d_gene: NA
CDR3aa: CASRRGPEAFF
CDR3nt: TGTGCCAGCAGAAGAGGTCCTGAAGCTTTCTTT

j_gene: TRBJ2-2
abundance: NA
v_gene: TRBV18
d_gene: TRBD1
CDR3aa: CASSPRQGTNTGELFF
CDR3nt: TGTGCCAGCTCACCGAGACAGGGGACGAACACCGGGGAGCTGTTTTTT

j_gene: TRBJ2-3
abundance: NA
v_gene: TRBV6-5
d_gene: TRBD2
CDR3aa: CASSSPGTSQYF
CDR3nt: TGTGCCAGCAGTTCCCCCGGGACTAGCCAATATTTT

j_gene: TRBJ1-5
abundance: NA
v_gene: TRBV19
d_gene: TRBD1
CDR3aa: CASSIRGISNQPQHF
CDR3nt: TGTGCCAGTAGTATCAGGGGGATTAGCAATCAGCCCCAGCATTTT

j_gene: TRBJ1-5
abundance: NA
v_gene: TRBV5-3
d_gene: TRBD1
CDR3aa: CARSSTGANQPQHF
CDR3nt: TGTGCCAGAAGCTCGACAGGGGCGAATCAGCCCCAGCATTTT

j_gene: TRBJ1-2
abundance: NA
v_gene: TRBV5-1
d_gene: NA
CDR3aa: CASSLAGGTNYGYTF
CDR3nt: TGCGCCAGCAGCTTGGCCGGGGGAACAAACTATGGCTACACCTTC

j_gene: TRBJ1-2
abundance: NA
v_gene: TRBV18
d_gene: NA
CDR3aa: CASSSPPGGADYGYTF
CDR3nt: TGTGCCAGCTCATCCCCCCCGGGGGGGGCTGACTATGGCTACACCTTC

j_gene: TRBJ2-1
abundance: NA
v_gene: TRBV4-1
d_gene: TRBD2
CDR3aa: CASSQEPAGNYNEQFF
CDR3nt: TGCGCCAGCAGCCAAGAACCAGCGGGGAACTACAATGAGCAGTTCTTC

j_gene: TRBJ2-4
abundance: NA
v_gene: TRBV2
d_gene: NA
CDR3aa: CASTQGLTKNIQYF
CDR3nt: TGTGCCAGCACGCAGGGACTGACCAAAAACATTCAGTACTTC

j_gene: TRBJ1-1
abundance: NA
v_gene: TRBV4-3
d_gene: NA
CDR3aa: CASSQGGGNTEAFF
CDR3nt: TGCGCCAGCAGCCAAGGAGGAGGAAACACTGAAGCTTTCTTT

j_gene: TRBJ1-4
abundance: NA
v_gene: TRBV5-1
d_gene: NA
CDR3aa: CASSLGTSGREKLFF
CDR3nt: TGCGCCAGCAGCTTGGGGACTAGCGGTAGAGAAAAACTGTTTTTT

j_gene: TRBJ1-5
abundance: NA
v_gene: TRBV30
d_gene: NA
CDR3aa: CAWSKSSNQPQHF
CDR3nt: TGTGCCTGGAGTAAGAGTAGCAATCAGCCCCAGCATTTT

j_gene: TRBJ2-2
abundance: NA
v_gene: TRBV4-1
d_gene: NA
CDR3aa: CASSQVGGTGELFF
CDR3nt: TGCGCCAGCAGCCAAGTCGGAGGGACCGGGGAGCTGTTTTTT

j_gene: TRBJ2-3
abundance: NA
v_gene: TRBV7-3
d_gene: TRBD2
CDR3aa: CASSFAGLADTQYF
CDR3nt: TGTGCCAGCAGCTTCGCGGGACTAGCAGATACGCAGTATTTT

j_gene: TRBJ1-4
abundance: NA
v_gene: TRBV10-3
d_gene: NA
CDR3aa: CAISERGIGEKLFF
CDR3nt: TGTGCCATCAGTGAGAGAGGGATAGGGGAAAAACTGTTTTTT

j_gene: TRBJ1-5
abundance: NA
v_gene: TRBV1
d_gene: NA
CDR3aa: CTSSQVMQGNSNQPQHF
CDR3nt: TGCACCAGCAGCCAAGTCATGCAGGGGAATAGCAATCAGCCCCAGCATTTT

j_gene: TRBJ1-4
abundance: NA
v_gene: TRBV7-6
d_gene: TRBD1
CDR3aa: CASSSTGGTLEKLFF
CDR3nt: TGTGCCAGCAGCTCTACAGGGGGCACGCTTGAAAAACTGTTTTTT

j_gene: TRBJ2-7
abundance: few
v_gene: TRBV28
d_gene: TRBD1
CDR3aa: CASSMPGQPARYEQYF
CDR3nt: TGTGCCAGCAGTATGCCGGGACAGCCAGCTCGCTACGAGCAGTACTTC

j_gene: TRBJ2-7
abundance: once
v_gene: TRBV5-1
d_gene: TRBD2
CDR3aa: CASSLSGSEQYF
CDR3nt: TGCGCCAGCAGCTTGAGCGGGAGCGAGCAGTACTTC

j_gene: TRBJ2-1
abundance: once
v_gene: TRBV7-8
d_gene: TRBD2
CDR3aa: CASSRGTSSRNEQFF
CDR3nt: TGTGCCAGCAGCCGCGGGACTAGTTCTCGCAATGAGCAGTTCTTC

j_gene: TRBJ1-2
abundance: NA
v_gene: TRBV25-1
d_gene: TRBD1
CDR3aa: CASSTQGARGYTF
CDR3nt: TGTGCCAGCAGTACTCAGGGGGCGCGGGGCTACACCTTC